These 24 T cell receptor beta chains were sequenced from one sample in a study of T-cell memory formation after mild COVID-19. TCRdb passed the 5' RACE reads through MiXCR, listing each CDR3 protein once. The data show just over 300,000 distinct CDR3 sequences, approximately 19% seen once. Sequencing input: PBMCs or a T cell subset sorted from them (not recorded which). The receptors here all came from a man younger than 35 who had mild COVID-19 (a few samples of this study predate the infection). Cell type and time point are not known.

This clonotype was observed a single time. The V and J genes are TRBV27 and TRBJ1-2, with 7 bases identical to TRBD1. After removal of 5 bases from V and 6 bases from J, the junction contained 6 bases not matched to a gene. CDR3 size: 13 residues. Germline CDR1 is MNHEY and CDR2 is SMNVEV (reference sequence). The CDR3 coding sequence is TGTGCCAGCAGTGTCACAGGGGAAGATGGCTACACCTTC. Amino acids: CASSVTGEDGYTF.

This chain links TRBV28 with TRBJ2-3, with D perhaps given as TRBD1 or TRBD2 (5 bases each). CDR3 length: 17 amino acids. Germline V CDR1 and CDR2: MDHEN, SYDVKM. Trimming removed 5 bases from V and 0 bases from J, with 18 bases in between. Written as DNA, the CDR3 is TGTGCCAGCAGTGAGAGTTTGGGGCGGGTGAGCACAGATACGCAGTATTTT. Translated: CASSESLGRVSTDTQYF.

This clonotype showed up just a few times. This rearrangement joins TRBV5-1 to TRBJ2-1; D may be TRBD1 or TRBD2 (5 bases each). Germline V gene sequence: CDR1 SGHRS, CDR2 YFSETQ. V lost 4 bases and J lost 12, with 20 bases in between. CDR3 length equals 14 residues. The DNA for the CDR3 is TGCGCCAGCAGCCGCACAGAGGGGCCCCCAGGGCAGTTCTTC. It yields the protein CASSRTEGPPGQFF.

This sequence joins TRBV7-6 and TRBJ2-5; the D is unclear. V was shortened by 0 bases and J by 5 bases, with 13 bases between the two germline ends. The V gene's germline CDR1 is SGHVS and CDR2 FNYEAQ. The CDR3 extends over 15 amino acids. CDR3 loop: CASSLALRSVETQYF. CDR3 coding DNA: TGTGCCAGCAGCTTAGCGCTCCGCTCCGTCGAGACCCAGTACTTC.

The genes are TRBV9 and TRBJ2-3, with D possibly TRBD1 on 7 matching bases. Germline V gene sequence: CDR1 SGDLS, CDR2 YYNGEE. This CDR3 is built from 16 residues. Trimming cost V 0 bases and J 6 bases, with 17 bases left between them. The CDR3 loop reads CASSVGRGAKVDTQYF. The CDR3 bases are TGTGCCAGCAGCGTAGGCAGGGGGGCGAAGGTGGATACGCAGTATTTT.

The table lists this clonotype with many counts. The chain joins TRBV7-9 to TRBJ2-7; no clear D gene. The CDR3 totals 14 residues. V was cut by 1 base and J by 2 bases, with 9 bases left in between. Looked up from germline, CDR1 is SEHNR and CDR2 is FQNEAQ (reference sequence). CDR3 in DNA: TGTGCCAGCAGCTTAGTTACTCCCGCCTACGAGCAGTACTTC. This codes for CASSLVTPAYEQYF.

V gene TRBV7-2 combines with J gene TRBJ2-1, with TRBD1 identical over 9 bases. Trimming at V came to 5 bases and at J to 2 bases, leaving 1 base not matched to a gene. The CDR3 totals 14 residues. Looked up from germline, CDR1 is SGHTA and CDR2 is FQGNSA. CDR3 sequence (DNA): TGTGCCAGCAGCCGGACAGGGGCCTACAATGAGCAGTTCTTC. Its translation: CASSRTGAYNEQFF.

This clonotype was seen only a few times. The chain links TRBV7-2 to TRBJ2-5; possible D gene TRBD2, 5 bases. V was trimmed by 5 bases and J by 5 bases, leaving 18 bases between them. CDR1 and CDR2 (germline): SGHTA, FQGNSA. The CDR3 is 15 residues long. CDR3 DNA sequence: TGTGCCAGCAGCCCCCTGAGGGCGGCCTGGGAGACCCAGTACTTC. Its protein is CASSPLRAAWETQYF.

This clonotype was counted ten times or more. A junction end diverges from the germline sequence, so it may reflect a read error. This chain uses TRBV7-3 with TRBJ2-3; a possible D gene is TRBD2 (5 bases). This CDR3 has 13 amino acids. Germline loops: CDR1 SGHTA, CDR2 FQGTGA. CDR3 region: CASSAGGTDTQYF. In DNA form, the CDR3 reads TGCGCCAGCAGCGCCGGGGGCACAGATACGCAGTATTTT.

This chain joins TRBV10-3 and TRBJ2-2; D is perhaps TRBD1 (5 bases). Germline lookup yields CDR1 ENHRY and CDR2 SYGVKD. The CDR3 runs 13 residues. V was shortened by 3 bases and J by 5 bases, with 7 bases between the two germline ends. In DNA, the CDR3 is TGTGCCATCAGTGACAGGGTGACCGGGGAGCTGTTTTTT. It codes for CAISDRVTGELFF.

This clonotype was counted between two and nine times. This chain joins TRBV9 and TRBJ2-3; tentatively, D is TRBD2 (5 bases). In germline, CDR1 is SGDLS, CDR2 YYNGEE. CDR3 length: 13 amino acids. V was clipped by 4 bases and J by 6 bases, with 12 bases between them. The chain's CDR3 is CASSSTSGDTQYF. DNA of the CDR3: TGTGCCAGCAGCTCCACTAGTGGGGATACGCAGTATTTT.

The chain has TRBV9 and TRBJ1-1, with D maybe TRBD1 (6 bases). CDR3 length equals 14 residues. In germline, CDR1 is SGDLS, CDR2 YYNGEE. The V end was cut by 0 bases, the J end by 5 bases, with 11 bases between. CDR3 loop: CASSVAGGVTEAFF. CDR3 in DNA: TGTGCCAGCAGCGTAGCTGGGGGCGTAACTGAAGCTTTCTTT.

This clonotype was counted only a few times. V and J are TRBV6-6 and TRBJ2-3; 8 bases align to TRBD1. The CDR3 totals 16 residues. Germline V gene data show CDR1 as MNHNY and CDR2 as SVGAGI (reference sequence). V lost 6 bases to trimming and J lost 0 bases; unmatched junction nucleotides: 8. CDR3 DNA sequence: TGTGCCAGCAGCCTGCGGCAGGGGGCTAGCACAGATACGCAGTATTTT. Translating it yields CASSLRQGASTDTQYF.

This clonotype was seen ten or more times. Relative to the germline gene, one junction end is altered; a read error may explain this. The V and J genes are TRBV7-7 and TRBJ2-5, with 9 nucleotides matching TRBD2. The CDR3 sequence is 15 residues long. CDR1 and CDR2 from the germline V gene are SSHAT and FNYEAQ (reference sequence). The CDR3 DNA follows: TGTGCTAGCAGCCCCCTAGGCGGGGGGGCTGAGACCCAGTACTTC. Translated: CASSPLGGGAETQYF.

This rearrangement joins TRBV5-1 to TRBJ2-1, with D unresolved. CDR1 and CDR2 (germline): SGHRS, YFSETQ. The CDR3 is made up of 13 amino acids. The V and J ends lost 0 bases and 8 bases respectively, with 9 bases between them. Here the CDR3 DNA reads TGCGCCAGCAGCTTGGCCCTGGACGATGAGCAGTTCTTC. Protein: CASSLALDDEQFF.

This clonotype was counted between two and nine times. The chain employs TRBV20-1 and TRBJ2-3; 13 nucleotides match TRBD2. The germline gives CDR1 DFQATT, CDR2 SNEGSKA (reference sequence). Trimming took 6 bases from V and 3 from J; bases not matched to a gene: 3. This CDR3 has 14 residues. The CDR3 sequence is CSAGLAGMTDTQYF. CDR3 in DNA: TGCAGTGCGGGACTAGCGGGGATGACAGATACGCAGTATTTT.

This clonotype was detected a few times. The gene calls are TRBV5-1 and TRBJ2-3, with 9 nucleotides matching TRBD1. The length of the CDR3 is 14 residues. Germline V gene lookup returns CDR1 SGHRS and CDR2 YFSETQ. V lost 2 bases to trimming and J lost 4 bases; unmatched junction nucleotides: 2. In nucleotides, the CDR3 is TGCGCCAGCAGCTTCGGGACAGGGTCAGATACGCAGTATTTT. Translation gives CASSFGTGSDTQYF.

The table lists this clonotype with a few counts. In DNA, the CDR3 is TGCGCCAGCAGCTTGTTTTTTGGCCCCAAAAACATTCAGTACTTC. Protein sequence: CASSLFFGPKNIQYF. This chain connects TRBV5-1 to TRBJ2-4; no firm D call. V was pared by 1 base and J by 2 bases, with 10 bases between. CDR3 length: 15 amino acids. CDR1 SGHRS and CDR2 YFSETQ come from the germline V gene.

This rearrangement joins TRBV3-1 to TRBJ2-5; TRBD2 matches at 10 bases. CDR1 is LGHDT and CDR2 is YNNKEL in the germline V gene (reference sequence). The length of the CDR3 is 17 residues. Trimming removed 4 bases from V and 6 bases from J; junction bases left unmatched: 14. CDR3 amino acids: CASSPRPPLAGAQTQYF. The CDR3 DNA sequence: TGTGCCAGCAGCCCTCGCCCGCCGCTAGCGGGGGCACAGACCCAGTACTTC.

In its sample, this clonotype was seen a few times. The gene calls are TRBV12-3 or TRBV12-4 and TRBJ2-3, with TRBD1 matching over 8 bases. The CDR3 extends over 15 amino acids. The trim removed 6 bases at V and 1 base at J, leaving 6 bases unmatched. CDR3 protein: CASRFTGGGTDTQYF. The CDR3 coding sequence is TGTGCCAGCAGGTTCACAGGGGGAGGCACAGATACGCAGTATTTT.

The chain recombines TRBV10-3 with TRBJ2-1; a weak D match, TRBD1 (5 bases). The germline V gene encodes CDR1 ENHRY and CDR2 SYGVKD. This CDR3 comprises 13 residues. V dropped 10 bases and J dropped 6 bases, with 16 bases sitting between them. CDR3 protein: CASRVSASNEQFF. Written as DNA, the CDR3 is TGTGCCAGCAGGGTGTCCGCCTCCAATGAGCAGTTCTTC.

The rearrangement links TRBV12-3 or TRBV12-4 to TRBJ2-5; D possibly corresponds to TRBD1 (6 bases). This CDR3 is built from 13 residues. V was clipped by 6 bases and J by 5 bases, with 13 bases between them. CDR3 loop: CASRYREEETQYF. Written as DNA, the CDR3 is TGTGCCAGCAGGTACAGGGAAGAGGAGACCCAGTACTTC.

The chain couples TRBV11-2 to TRBJ2-3, with 9 bases that match TRBD2. V was clipped by 6 bases and J by 1 base; unmatched bases: 11. CDR3 length: 17 residues. Germline CDR1 SGHAT, CDR2 FQNNGV. The CDR3 region has the DNA TGTGCCAGCAGATTGTACGCGGGGGGGCAGGGCACAGATACGCAGTATTTT. It translates to CASRLYAGGQGTDTQYF.

This clonotype was detected only a few times. The chain couples TRBV4-2 to TRBJ2-5; a weak D match, TRBD2 (7 bases). V was pared by 4 bases and J by 2 bases, with 17 bases between. The germline V gene encodes CDR1 LGHNA and CDR2 YNFKEQ. The length of the CDR3 is 16 residues. CDR3 residues: CASSRNAGAPQETQYF. CDR3 coding DNA: TGTGCCAGCAGCCGAAATGCGGGGGCCCCTCAAGAGACCCAGTACTTC.